This T cell receptor beta chain was sequenced in a study of cytomegalovirus exposure and HLA in healthy donors. Study-wide background: Both the roughly 120 validation repertoires and the approximately 700 first-cohort repertoires used the same platform, as reported by a later analysis.

The CDR3 has 12 amino acids. Per germline, CDR1 GTSNPN and CDR2 SVGIG (reference sequence). Trimming pared 4 bases from V and 5 bases from J, leaving 6 bases between. The method was immunoSEQ multiplex PCR; TCRdb's version includes in-frame clones alone and lacks a portion of them. The sample holds 300,000 or so clones, roughly 86% seen once. From the 120-subject validation cohort, which was separate from the approximately 720-subject first cohort, the donors were drawn. J is TRBJ1-6 and V is TRBV30, with D hard to call. Material for sequencing was PBMCs. This TCR derives from a man aged 25 to 40 in good health and CMV-seronegative. The chain's CDR3 is CAWTSDNSPLHF. Here the CDR3 DNA reads TGTGCCTGGACATCGGATAATTCACCCCTCCACTTT. Based on the CDR3 plus reference TRBV30 and TRBJ1-6, the full variable domain is SQTIHQWPATLVQPVGSPLSLECTVEGTSNPNLYWYRQAAGRGLQLLFYSVGIGQISSEVPQNLSASRPQDRQFILSSKKLLLSDSGFYLCAWTSDNSPLHFGNGTRLTVT.